These T cell receptor beta chains were read from a single sample in a study of T cell responses to AZD1222 COVID-19 vaccine. TCRdb's table, derived via immunoSEQ multiplex PCR, lists solely in-frame clones and lacks some. The table has approximately 90,000 clones, around nine tenths seen once; the top ten hold approximately 15%. The specimen was peripheral blood, collected on day 0 of AZD1222 vaccination. Receptor source: an adult in good health. The CDR3 runs from the conserved cysteine through the conserved F or W. D genes are given only for firm matches. Expanded clones get a size class; other rows say once, few or many, or leave the size out.

>TRBD2|.|TRBV7-9|TRBJ2-7
TGTGCCAGCAGCCCATTTGGGGTAGCGGGGTCCTACGAGCAGTACTTC
CASSPFGVAGSYEQYF
>TRBD2|.|TRBV27|TRBJ2-7
TGTGCCAGCAGTCTCCTGACTAGCGGAGTCTCCTACGAGCAGTACTTC
CASSLLTSGVSYEQYF
>.|.|TRBV3-1/TRBV3-2|TRBJ2-1
TGTGCCAGCAGCCAGGGATCCGGGCCCTACAATGAGCAGTTCTTC
CASSQGSGPYNEQFF
>.|.|TRBV5-1|TRBJ2-7
TGCGCCAGCAGCTTGTCAGGGCCCACCTACGAGCAGTACTTC
CASSLSGPTYEQYF
>.|.|TRBV6-6|TRBJ2-3
TGTGCCAGCAGCGAGGGGGGCACAGATACGCAGTATTTT
CASSEGGTDTQYF
>.|.|TRBV7-8|TRBJ2-1
TGTGCCAGCAGCTTAAGGGACTCACCCAATGAGCAGTTCTTC
CASSLRDSPNEQFF
>.|.|TRBV5-6|TRBJ1-1
TGTGCCAGCAGCTTGGGGGGATCAGGCACTGAAGCTTTCTTT
CASSLGGSGTEAFF
>TRBD2|.|TRBV2|TRBJ2-7
TGTGCCAGCTTACTGGCTAGCGGGAGAGACGAGCAGTACTTC
CASLLASGRDEQYF
>.|once|TRBV19|TRBJ1-2
TGTGCCAGTAGTATTTTTGATGGGACTCGGTATGGCTACACCTTC
CASSIFDGTRYGYTF
>TRBD1|.|TRBV6-1|TRBJ1-3
TGTGCCAGCAGTGAGGCGGTTTGGGACAGTAGAGTTTTT
CASSEAVWDSRVF
>TRBD2|.|TRBV4-1|TRBJ2-1
TGCGCCAGCAGCCAGGTTGCGGCTAGCGGGAGCTCTGAGCAGTTCTTC
CASSQVAASGSSEQFF
>TRBD2|.|TRBV18|TRBJ2-3
TGTGCCAGCTCACCACCGGGTCTAGCGGGAGGAGATACGCAGTATTTT
CASSPPGLAGGDTQYF
>.|once|TRBV27|TRBJ2-7
TGTGCCAGCAGTTCCCGCGGGGTGGGCTCCGAGCAGTACTTC
CASSSRGVGSEQYF
>.|.|TRBV7-8|TRBJ1-5
TGTGCCAGCAGCTTTAATTACAGGAATCAGCCCCAGCATTTT
CASSFNYRNQPQHF
>.|.|TRBV27|TRBJ1-2
TGTGCCAGCAGCCTACGGCACGACTATGGCTACACCTTC
CASSLRHDYGYTF
>.|.|TRBV7-8|TRBJ2-7
TGTGCCAGCAGCTTCCAGGGTGGCCCCTACGAGCAGTACTTC
CASSFQGGPYEQYF
>.|.|TRBV6-1|TRBJ1-2
TGTGCCAGCAGTGAACAGAGGCGCGGCTACACCTTC
CASSEQRRGYTF
>.|.|TRBV27|TRBJ2-7
TGTGCCAGCAGATACGAGGGGGGCAACGAGCAGTACTTC
CASRYEGGNEQYF
>TRBD1|.|TRBV5-8|TRBJ2-7
TGTGCCAGCAGCTGGGGACAGGGCCCCTCCTACGAGCAGTACTTC
CASSWGQGPSYEQYF
>TRBD1|.|TRBV27|TRBJ2-7
TGTGCCAGCAGTCCACTGCCAGGGACAGGGGCGAGGGAGCAGTACTTC
CASSPLPGTGAREQYF
>.|.|TRBV7-3|TRBJ2-5
TGTGCCAGCAGCCCGACGGGGGCTGGAGGAGAGACCCAGTACTTC
CASSPTGAGGETQYF
>.|.|TRBV7-9|TRBJ2-7
TGTGCCAGCAGCTTAATTTCGGGAGAAGGTTTGGACTACGAGCAGTACTTC
CASSLISGEGLDYEQYF
>TRBD2|.|TRBV5-4|TRBJ2-1
TGTGCCAGCAAAAGTACGGCGGGAGGAGTTATCAATGAGCAGTTCTTC
CASKSTAGGVINEQFF
>.|.|TRBV11-2|TRBJ1-2
TGTGCCAGCAGCCTAAAAAGGGCAGGGGTTGGCTACACCTTC
CASSLKRAGVGYTF
>TRBD1|.|TRBV11-1|TRBJ1-1
TGTGCCAGCAGCCCACCGGACAGGGGAGCAGGGGTTGCTTTCTTT
CASSPPDRGAGVAFF
>.|.|TRBV6-5|TRBJ1-1
TGTGCCAGCAGCCAGTTACCCCATGGGAACACTGAAGCTTTCTTT
CASSQLPHGNTEAFF
>TRBD2|.|TRBV5-1|TRBJ2-3
TGCGCCAGCAGCTTTCGACTAGCTGATACGCAGTATTTT
CASSFRLADTQYF
>TRBD1|few|TRBV7-8|TRBJ2-7
TGTGCCAGCAGCTTAAGGGCAGGGGGACCCTACGAGCAGTACTTC
CASSLRAGGPYEQYF
>.|.|TRBV29-1|TRBJ2-7
TGCAGCGTTGAAGAAAGGGGGGACTACGAGCAGTACTTC
CSVEERGDYEQYF
>.|.|TRBV2|TRBJ1-4
TGTGCCAGGGACGGTCTTGAAAAACTGTTTTTT
CARDGLEKLFF
>.|.|TRBV7-3|TRBJ2-5
TGTGCCAGCAGCTTAAATCGGGGGCAGACCCAGTACTTC
CASSLNRGQTQYF
>TRBD1|.|TRBV9|TRBJ1-3
TGTGCCAGCAGCGAACTGACAGGGAGTACCACCATATATTTT
CASSELTGSTTIYF
>TRBD2|.|TRBV7-2|TRBJ2-5
TGTGCCAGCAGCTCCCGACTAGCGGGAGAGAAAGAGACCCAGTACTTC
CASSSRLAGEKETQYF
>.|.|TRBV19|TRBJ2-1
TGTGCCAGTAGCAGCAGGGCGACAGTATCTTCCCGGGGTGAGCAGTTCTTC
CASSSRATVSSRGEQFF
>.|.|TRBV5-4|TRBJ1-1
TGTGCCAGCAGCTTGGGAGGGGCGCCCCGTAGCACTGAAGCTTTCTTT
CASSLGGAPRSTEAFF
>TRBD1|.|TRBV27|TRBJ1-1
TGTGCCAGCAGTCCTTATCCGGGACAGGGGTATGCTTTCTTT
CASSPYPGQGYAFF
>.|.|TRBV4-1|TRBJ1-1
TGCGCCAGCAGCCCATCGGGCCCCGTTTCCACTGAAGCTTTCTTT
CASSPSGPVSTEAFF
>.|.|TRBV11-3|TRBJ2-3
TGTGCCAGCAGCCGCGGTGCAGATACGCAGTATTTT
CASSRGADTQYF
>.|few|TRBV18|TRBJ2-7
TGTGCCAGCTCACCAGGGGCCCCCTACGAGCAGTACTTC
CASSPGAPYEQYF
>TRBD1|few|TRBV27|TRBJ1-2
TGTGCCAGCTCGACAGGGGGCAGGGGGTATGGCTACACCTTC
CASSTGGRGYGYTF
>TRBD1|.|TRBV6-6|TRBJ2-5
TGTGCCAGCAATCTAAGGGACAGGGTGAAGACCCAGTACTTC
CASNLRDRVKTQYF
>.|.|TRBV27|TRBJ1-1
TGTGCCAGCAGTTTATCGAGCGGGGGCACTGAAGCTTTCTTT
CASSLSSGGTEAFF
>.|.|TRBV9|TRBJ2-3
TGTGCCAGCAGCGAGGGTCTGGATACGCAGTATTTT
CASSEGLDTQYF
>.|once|TRBV6-5|TRBJ2-3
TGTGCCAGCAGTTACTCCAGGGGAGCAGATACGCAGTATTTT
CASSYSRGADTQYF
>.|.|TRBV5-1|TRBJ2-2
TGCGCCAGCAGCTTGGCGGGGAACTCGAACACCGGGGAGCTGTTTTTT
CASSLAGNSNTGELFF
>TRBD1|.|TRBV7-2|TRBJ2-7
TGTGCCAGCAGCCCCCGGACAGGGGGGATCTACGAGCAGTACTTC
CASSPRTGGIYEQYF
>.|.|TRBV5-8|TRBJ2-2
TGTGCCAGCAGCCCCCTAGGTTCGAGCCAGAACACCGGGGAGCTGTTTTTT
CASSPLGSSQNTGELFF
>.|.|TRBV12-3/TRBV12-4|TRBJ1-3
TGTGCCAGCAGTTTAGTTACGGCGAACACCATATATTTT
CASSLVTANTIYF
>.|.|TRBV12-5|TRBJ1-5
TGTGCTAGTGGTTTGGAGTATAATCAGCCCCAGCATTTT
CASGLEYNQPQHF
>.|.|TRBV11-2|TRBJ1-1
TGTGCCAGCAGTCGTAGGAGGGAGGCTGCTTTCTTT
CASSRRREAAFF
>.|.|TRBV3-1/TRBV3-2|TRBJ2-7
TGTGCCAGCAGCCAACGCTTTCCTCCCTACGAGCAGTACTTC
CASSQRFPPYEQYF
>TRBD2|once|TRBV7-2|TRBJ2-1
TGTGCCAGCAGCTTGGGCGGGGCTGCACTAGCGATCTCCTACAATGAGCAGTTCTTC
CASSLGGAALAISYNEQFF